These T cell receptor beta chains were read from a single sample in a study of technical replicates of blood from several donors. TCRdb's table, derived via immunoSEQ multiplex PCR, lists solely in-frame clones and lacks some. The table lists 75,000 to 100,000 clones, roughly 95% of them singletons. The sample comprised T cells isolated from PBMCs. The receptors here all came from a human donor in good health. The CDR3 runs from the conserved cysteine through the conserved F or W. D genes are given only for firm matches. Clone sizes are given selectively: once, few, many, or a class where the clone is expanded.

-,TRBV4-2,once,TRBJ2-5,CASSQDVLLETQYF,TGTGCCAGCAGCCAAGATGTCCTACTAGAGACCCAGTACTTC
-,TRBV11-2,-,TRBJ2-7,CASSPLSQGKTYEQYF,TGTGCCAGCAGCCCCTTATCCCAGGGTAAGACCTACGAGCAGTACTTC
TRBD1,TRBV6-5,-,TRBJ2-5,CANRQGSQETQYF,TGTGCCAACAGACAGGGATCCCAAGAGACCCAGTACTTC
-,TRBV19,-,TRBJ1-5,CASSTIQGSNQPQHF,TGTGCCAGTAGTACTATACAGGGTTCAAATCAGCCCCAGCATTTT
TRBD1,TRBV5-4,-,TRBJ2-7,CASSLGQLREQYF,TGTGCCAGCAGCCTGGGACAGCTTCGCGAGCAGTACTTC
-,TRBV6-1,-,TRBJ2-7,CASSEGVGPYF,TGTGCCAGCAGTGAAGGAGTGGGCCCGTACTTC
-,TRBV20-1,-,TRBJ2-1,CSAWHNEQFF,TGCAGTGCTTGGCACAATGAGCAGTTCTTC
TRBD1,TRBV18,-,TRBJ1-1,CASSPGTVGSVLTKAFF,TGTGCCAGCTCACCCGGGACAGTTGGGTCGGTTCTTACGAAAGCTTTCTTT
-,TRBV14,-,TRBJ2-7,CASSQDRGHWGEQYF,TGTGCCAGCAGCCAAGATAGGGGCCACTGGGGCGAGCAGTACTTC
TRBD2,TRBV19,-,TRBJ2-2,CASVTSGSAGELFF,TGTGCCAGTGTGACTAGCGGGAGTGCCGGGGAGCTGTTTTTT
TRBD1,TRBV2,-,TRBJ1-4,CASNLKKGANEKLFF,TGTGCCAGCAATTTAAAAAAGGGGGCCAATGAAAAACTGTTTTTT
TRBD2,TRBV13,-,TRBJ2-7,CASSSATSGRSYEQYF,TGTGCCAGCAGCTCCGCGACTAGCGGGAGGTCCTACGAGCAGTACTTC
-,TRBV14,-,TRBJ1-3,CASSPYGSSGNTIYF,TGTGCCAGCAGCCCTTACGGGAGCTCTGGAAACACCATATATTTT
-,TRBV9,-,TRBJ2-6,CASTVGTSGANVLTF,TGTGCCAGCACCGTAGGGACATCTGGGGCCAACGTCCTGACTTTC
-,TRBV27,-,TRBJ1-4,CASSLYGGTNEKLFF,TGTGCCAGCAGTTTATATGGAGGGACTAATGAAAAACTGTTTTTT
-,TRBV5-1,-,TRBJ2-3,CASSPTGSNSTDTQYF,TGCGCCAGCAGCCCAACAGGGTCGAATAGCACAGATACGCAGTATTTT
TRBD1,TRBV18,-,TRBJ2-7,CASSPQGQGFGEQYF,TGTGCCAGCTCACCGCAAGGACAGGGGTTCGGGGAGCAGTACTTC
-,TRBV7-3,-,TRBJ2-2,CASSRGGYTGELFF,TGTGCCAGCAGCCGTGGGGGGTACACCGGGGAGCTGTTTTTT
TRBD2,TRBV28,-,TRBJ2-1,CASSLYGRSYNEQFF,TGTGCCAGCAGTTTATACGGGAGGTCCTACAATGAGCAGTTCTTC
-,TRBV18,-,TRBJ2-6,CASSPQSGANVLTF,TGTGCCAGCTCACCTCAATCTGGGGCCAACGTCCTGACTTTC
-,TRBV6-6,-,TRBJ1-1,CASSPEGAGNTEAFF,TGTGCCAGCAGCCCCGAAGGGGCAGGGAACACTGAAGCTTTCTTT
-,TRBV2,-,TRBJ1-2,CASSGSAGIGYTF,TGTGCCAGCAGTGGAAGCGCAGGGATTGGTTACACCTTC
-,TRBV5-4,-,TRBJ2-3,CASSLGGYTDTQYF,TGTGCCAGCAGCTTGGGCGGTTACACAGATACGCAGTATTTT
TRBD1,TRBV4-3,-,TRBJ2-3,CASSQDGTVPTDTQYF,TGCGCCAGCAGCCAAGATGGGACAGTCCCCACAGATACGCAGTATTTT
-,TRBV18,-,TRBJ2-7,CASSPPSNWFYEQYF,TGTGCCAGCTCACCACCGAGTAATTGGTTCTACGAGCAGTACTTC
-,TRBV2,once,TRBJ2-1,CASSEAPGTNEQFF,TGTGCCAGCAGTGAAGCCCCAGGAACCAATGAGCAGTTCTTC
-,TRBV4-1,once,TRBJ1-4,CASSPKGEDNEKLFF,TGCGCCAGCAGCCCCAAGGGGGAAGACAATGAAAAACTGTTTTTT
-,TRBV5-4,-,TRBJ2-5,CASSLSQQETQYF,TGTGCCAGCAGCTTGAGTCAGCAAGAGACCCAGTACTTC
TRBD1,TRBV2,-,TRBJ1-5,CASRPGTVYQPQHF,TGTGCCAGCAGGCCCGGGACAGTTTATCAGCCCCAGCATTTT
-,TRBV11-3,-,TRBJ1-5,CASTPQSGDKNQPQHF,TGTGCCAGCACCCCACAGTCGGGGGATAAGAATCAGCCCCAGCATTTT
-,TRBV10-3,-,TRBJ1-5,CAISELAAGYGRQPQHF,TGTGCCATCAGTGAGTTAGCGGCAGGCTACGGTCGGCAGCCCCAGCATTTT
-,TRBV4-1,-,TRBJ2-7,CASSQAGPGSSYEQYF,TGCGCCAGCAGCCAAGCTGGCCCCGGGAGCTCCTACGAGCAGTACTTC
TRBD2,TRBV7-3,-,TRBJ2-5,CASSPGLAGAGETQYF,TGTGCCAGCAGCCCGGGACTAGCGGGAGCGGGAGAGACCCAGTACTTC
-,TRBV7-9,-,TRBJ2-7,CASSRREDYEQYF,TGTGCCAGCAGCCGCAGGGAAGACTACGAGCAGTACTTC
-,TRBV15,-,TRBJ2-3,CATSRDKGPTSTDTQYF,TGTGCCACCAGCAGAGATAAGGGGCCGACTAGCACAGATACGCAGTATTTT
-,TRBV6-5,-,TRBJ2-7,CASSYSGGPTYEQYF,TGTGCCAGCAGTTACTCAGGGGGACCGACTTACGAGCAGTACTTC
-,TRBV28,-,TRBJ1-5,CASSLELRNQPQHF,TGTGCCAGCAGTTTAGAGTTGCGGAATCAGCCCCAGCATTTT
-,TRBV12-1,-,TRBJ2-7,CASSYPLSDGREQYF,TGTGCCAGCAGCTACCCTTTATCAGATGGGCGCGAGCAGTACTTC
TRBD2,TRBV15,-,TRBJ2-7,CASREGMNKDEQYF,TGTGCCTCCCGGGAGGGGATGAATAAGGACGAGCAGTACTTC
TRBD1,TRBV28,-,TRBJ1-1,CASSFPRTGVEQAFF,TGTGCCAGCAGTTTCCCCCGGACAGGGGTCGAGCAAGCTTTCTTT
TRBD1,TRBV19,-,TRBJ1-1,CASRPGTVEAFF,TGTGCCAGTAGACCCGGGACAGTTGAAGCTTTCTTT
TRBD1,TRBV9,-,TRBJ2-1,CASSPDREINEQFF,TGTGCCAGCAGCCCCGACAGGGAGATCAATGAGCAGTTCTTC
-,TRBV4-1,-,TRBJ1-1,CASSLVSMNTEAFF,TGCGCCAGCAGCCTAGTGTCCATGAACACTGAAGCTTTCTTT
TRBD2,TRBV11-3,-,TRBJ2-3,CASSLDLAGGTQYF,TGTGCCAGCAGCTTAGACTTAGCGGGAGGTACGCAGTATTTT
TRBD2,TRBV5-1,-,TRBJ2-6,CASSLDSGRASGANVLTF,TGCGCCAGCAGCTTGGATAGCGGGAGGGCCTCTGGGGCCAACGTCCTGACTTTC
TRBD2,TRBV30,once,TRBJ2-3,CAWSRRLAGGTDTQYF,TGTGCCTGGAGCCGAAGACTAGCGGGAGGCACAGATACGCAGTATTTT
TRBD2,TRBV7-3,once,TRBJ2-7,CASSRSSGVYEQYF,TGTGCCAGCAGTCGTTCTAGCGGAGTATACGAGCAGTACTTC
-,TRBV29-1,-,TRBJ1-1,CSVGGAEAFF,TGCAGCGTCGGAGGGGCTGAAGCTTTCTTT
-,TRBV7-9,-,TRBJ1-1,CASSLLRGTEAFF,TGTGCCAGCAGCCTCCTCAGGGGCACTGAAGCTTTCTTT
TRBD2,TRBV19,-,TRBJ2-1,CASSTLLAANEQFF,TGTGCCAGTAGCACCTTACTAGCGGCTAACGAGCAGTTCTTC
TRBD1,TRBV18,-,TRBJ1-4,CASSPPFWTGVNEKLFF,TGTGCCAGCTCACCACCCTTCTGGACAGGAGTTAATGAAAAACTGTTTTTT